Listed below are T cell receptor beta chains from one sample, sequenced in a study of PD-L1 blockade in urothelial cancer. The table came from immunoSEQ multiplex PCR; TCRdb's copy has only in-frame clones and leaves some out. The repertoire holds under 55,000 clones, with approximately 91% as singletons. The starting material was PBMCs, obtained around atezolizumab (anti-PD-L1) treatment. Receptors originate from a donor aged 40 or older with urothelial cancer. CDR3s include the opening cysteine and the closing phenylalanine or tryptophan. D genes are given only for firm matches. The size field is filled for only some rows; it gives once, few, many or a size class.

16	TRBJ2-7	TRBD2	TRBV28	NA	TGTGCCAGCAGTCCCCACGGACTAGGGTTGGGTTACGAGCAGTACTTC	CASSPHGLGLGYEQYF
14	TRBJ2-5	NA	TRBV7-6	NA	TGTGCCAGCAGCTTAGGGGCAGGGAAAGAGACCCAGTACTTC	CASSLGAGKETQYF
13	TRBJ2-3	NA	TRBV27	NA	TGTGCCAGCAGGGTACAGGGCAGAGATACGCAGTATTTT	CASRVQGRDTQYF
14	TRBJ2-1	NA	TRBV14	NA	TGTGCCAGCAGCCAAGGAGGAGTCTACAATGAGCAGTTCTTC	CASSQGGVYNEQFF
12	TRBJ2-3	NA	TRBV14	once	TGTGCCAGCAGCCAAGATCTCGATACGCAGTATTTT	CASSQDLDTQYF
13	TRBJ2-5	NA	TRBV6-5	few	TGTGCCAGCAGTTACTCCCCGGGGGAGACCCAGTACTTC	CASSYSPGETQYF
15	TRBJ1-5	NA	TRBV5-1	NA	TGCGCCAGCAGCTTGGAGAACCCCCAGCGTCAGCCCCAGCATTTT	CASSLENPQRQPQHF
12	TRBJ2-5	NA	TRBV2	NA	TGTGCCGGCGGGACCACGGGGGAGACCCAGTACTTC	CAGGTTGETQYF
12	TRBJ2-3	NA	TRBV9	few	TGTGCCAGCAGCGGACACACAGATACGCAGTATTTT	CASSGHTDTQYF
14	TRBJ2-2	TRBD2	TRBV9	NA	TGTGCCAGCAGCGCTACTAGCGCCACCGGGGAGCTGTTTTTT	CASSATSATGELFF
15	TRBJ1-2	NA	TRBV9	NA	TGTGCCAGCACCCGGGGTTTCCCGGGCTACTATGGCTACACCTTC	CASTRGFPGYYGYTF
15	TRBJ2-2	TRBD2	TRBV7-9	few	TGTGCCAGCACCAGCGGGAATGCGGGCACCGGGGAGCTGTTTTTT	CASTSGNAGTGELFF
16	TRBJ1-4	NA	TRBV18	NA	TGTGCCAGCTCACCCAGAACGGCCCGGGGAAATGAAAAACTGTTTTTT	CASSPRTARGNEKLFF
18	TRBJ1-2	NA	TRBV5-5	NA	TGTGCCAGCACCGTGGCGGCCGGGGGGTTGCTCGATAACTATGGCTACACCTTC	CASTVAAGGLLDNYGYTF
18	TRBJ2-2	TRBD2	TRBV5-4	NA	TGTGCCAGCAGCACCGGACTAGCGGGAGGGCGGGGCACCGGGGAGCTGTTTTTT	CASSTGLAGGRGTGELFF
11	TRBJ2-7	NA	TRBV7-9	NA	TGTGCCAGCACCGGGGAATACGAGCAGTACTTC	CASTGEYEQYF
15	TRBJ2-7	TRBD2	TRBV6-6	NA	TGTGCCAGCAGTTACAGGGCTAGCGGTACCTACGAGCAGTACTTC	CASSYRASGTYEQYF
12	TRBJ2-1	NA	TRBV30	NA	TGTGCCTGGAGCCCAGGGCCCGGGCGGCAGTTCTTC	CAWSPGPGRQFF
13	TRBJ2-7	NA	TRBV19	NA	TGTGCCAGTAATGGGCAGGGGTCCTACGAGCAGTACTTC	CASNGQGSYEQYF
14	TRBJ2-3	NA	TRBV9	few	TGTGCCAGCAGCGTAGGGCGCCCCGGGGATACGCAGTATTTT	CASSVGRPGDTQYF
14	TRBJ2-2	NA	TRBV11-3	NA	TGTGCCAGCAGCCCCCTGGGGCGGCCCGGGGAGCTGTTTTTT	CASSPLGRPGELFF
13	TRBJ2-5	NA	TRBV10-3	NA	TGTGCCATCAGTGAGTCCTCCCCGGAGACCCAGTACTTC	CAISESSPETQYF
16	TRBJ1-2	TRBD1	TRBV6-5	NA	TGTGCCAGCAGTTACTCGGGACAGGGGGCTGGCTATGGCTACACCTTC	CASSYSGQGAGYGYTF
14	TRBJ2-2	NA	TRBV18	NA	TGTGCCAGCTCACCACGGGGGGACTCCGGGGAGCTGTTTTTT	CASSPRGDSGELFF
13	TRBJ2-7	NA	TRBV11-2	NA	TGTGCCAGCAGCCCTACCAACTCCTACGAGCAGTACTTC	CASSPTNSYEQYF
16	TRBJ2-3	TRBD2	TRBV30	NA	TGTGCCTGGAGGATAGCGGGAGGGACCCCCACAGATACGCAGTATTTT	CAWRIAGGTPTDTQYF